This is a list of T cell receptor beta chains from one sample in a study of control samples from healthy donors and cancer patients. Only in-frame clones appear in the TCRdb table, and some are missing; sequencing was by immunoSEQ multiplex PCR. The sample lists around 230,000 clones, roughly 94% occurring once. Sequences were obtained from blood. The receptors here all came from a man between 45 and 60 years old in good health. Each CDR3 is given with its conserved first and last residue. The D gene is left open where the match is weak. A row's size may be missing; if present it is once, few, many or a size class.

cdr3_aa,cdr3_nt,j_call,v_call,clone_size,d_call
CASSEKGRNTEAFF,TGTGCCAGCAGTGAAAAGGGCAGGAACACTGAAGCTTTCTTT,TRBJ1-1,TRBV2,NA,NA
CASSVAGNSPLHF,TGTGCCAGCAGCGTAGCAGGTAATTCACCCCTCCACTTT,TRBJ1-6,TRBV9,NA,NA
CASSLIATGAVSYEQYF,TGTGCCAGTAGCCTTATCGCGACAGGGGCAGTATCCTACGAGCAGTACTTC,TRBJ2-7,TRBV19,NA,TRBD1
CASSMGQGPKSAQFF,TGCGCCAGCAGCATGGGACAGGGGCCTAAATCGGCGCAGTTCTTC,TRBJ2-1,TRBV5-1,NA,TRBD1
CASSLDRYEQYF,TGTGCCAGCAGCTTAGACCGCTACGAGCAGTACTTC,TRBJ2-7,TRBV11-2,NA,NA
CASSISGRSITGELFF,TGTGCCAGTAGTATCTCGGGGAGAAGTATCACCGGGGAGCTGTTTTTT,TRBJ2-2,TRBV19,NA,NA
CSVEWGGETQYF,TGCAGCGTTGAGTGGGGTGGGGAGACCCAGTACTTC,TRBJ2-5,TRBV29-1,NA,NA
CASKNDGQDYGYTF,TGTGCCAGCAAGAACGACGGACAGGACTATGGCTACACCTTC,TRBJ1-2,TRBV6-5,NA,TRBD1
CASTTGTLSTDTQYF,TGTGCCAGCACCACCGGGACGCTTAGCACAGATACGCAGTATTTT,TRBJ2-3,TRBV27,NA,NA
CAWSFSLYNSPLHF,TGTGCCTGGTCTTTCAGCCTATATAATTCACCCCTCCACTTT,TRBJ1-6,TRBV30,NA,NA
CASSVAGTVASGANVLTF,TGTGCCAGCAGCGTAGCCGGGACAGTAGCCTCTGGGGCCAACGTCCTGACTTTC,TRBJ2-6,TRBV9,NA,TRBD1
CASSLGGREGKLFF,TGTGCCAGCAGTTTAGGGGGAAGGGAGGGGAAACTGTTTTTT,TRBJ1-4,TRBV28,NA,NA
CASSLGAQGGALYGYTF,TGCGCCAGCAGCTTGGGGGCCCAGGGGGGCGCCCTATATGGCTACACCTTC,TRBJ1-2,TRBV5-1,NA,TRBD1
CASRRGTSSYEQYF,TGTGCCAGCAGAAGGGGGACTAGCTCCTACGAGCAGTACTTC,TRBJ2-7,TRBV28,NA,TRBD2
CASSSIPETGKAFF,TGTGCCAGCAGCTCTATCCCCGAGACAGGGAAAGCTTTCTTT,TRBJ1-1,TRBV7-9,NA,TRBD1
CASSERSSVGSSGNTIYF,TGTGCCAGCAGTGAGCGGTCGTCGGTAGGTTCCTCTGGAAACACCATATATTTT,TRBJ1-3,TRBV2,once,NA
CASTSTPTDTQYF,TGCGCCAGCACATCTACCCCCACAGATACGCAGTATTTT,TRBJ2-3,TRBV5-1,NA,NA
CASSLTRALGEQFF,TGTGCCAGCAGCTTAACTCGGGCCTTAGGTGAGCAGTTCTTC,TRBJ2-1,TRBV5-6,few,NA
CAAGTYNEQFF,TGTGCCGCTGGTACCTACAATGAGCAGTTCTTC,TRBJ2-1,TRBV4-2,NA,NA
CASRLAGVLTGELFF,TGTGCCAGCAGATTAGCGGGGGTCCTTACCGGGGAGCTGTTTTTT,TRBJ2-2,TRBV27,NA,TRBD2
CATYWAGFWFF,TGTGCCACCTATTGGGCGGGGTTTTGGTTCTTC,TRBJ2-1,TRBV24-1,NA,NA
CASSTDRAYGYTF,TGTGCCAGCAGCACGGACAGGGCCTATGGCTACACCTTC,TRBJ1-2,TRBV12-3/TRBV12-4,once,TRBD1
CASSPRGQGRTYEQYF,TGTGCCAGTAGCCCCCGTGGACAGGGGAGGACCTACGAGCAGTACTTC,TRBJ2-7,TRBV19,NA,TRBD1
CASTQPGGSTEAFF,TGTGCCAGTACTCAGCCAGGAGGGAGCACTGAAGCTTTCTTT,TRBJ1-1,TRBV19,NA,NA
CASPPRVNYGYTF,TGTGCCAGCCCGCCGAGGGTAAACTATGGCTACACCTTC,TRBJ1-2,TRBV7-2,NA,NA
CASSLPGSTEAFF,TGTGCCAGCAGCCTTCCGGGGAGTACTGAAGCTTTCTTT,TRBJ1-1,TRBV5-5,few,NA
CASSTPPRRGSSYNEQFF,TGTGCCAGCAGCACCCCTCCTCGGAGGGGGAGCTCCTACAATGAGCAGTTCTTC,TRBJ2-1,TRBV28,NA,NA
CASSERSGGRTFQANYGYTF,TGTGCCAGCAGTGAACGGAGTGGCGGGCGCACATTCCAAGCTAACTATGGCTACACCTTC,TRBJ1-2,TRBV6-4,NA,NA
CASSAWRVSPGELFF,TGTGCCAGCAGTGCTTGGCGGGTCTCCCCCGGGGAGCTGTTTTTT,TRBJ2-2,TRBV6-4,NA,NA
CASSEAWGMGNEQFF,TGTGCCAGCAGTGAAGCGTGGGGAATGGGCAATGAGCAGTTCTTC,TRBJ2-1,TRBV6-1,NA,NA
CASSVREGGGYTEAFF,TGTGCCAGCAGCGTAAGAGAAGGGGGCGGGTATACTGAAGCTTTCTTT,TRBJ1-1,TRBV9,NA,TRBD1
CASSPPGQGFEKLFF,TGTGCCAGCAGCCCCCCGGGACAGGGTTTTGAAAAACTGTTTTTT,TRBJ1-4,TRBV7-8,NA,TRBD1
CASSRTSAPIEQYF,TGTGCCAGCAGTCGTACTAGCGCCCCAATCGAGCAGTACTTC,TRBJ2-7,TRBV9,NA,TRBD2
CASRYAGGPEAFF,TGTGCCAGTAGGTACGCCGGGGGGCCTGAAGCTTTCTTT,TRBJ1-1,TRBV19,NA,NA
CASSPQRDQPQHF,TGCGCCAGCAGTCCACAACGCGATCAGCCCCAGCATTTT,TRBJ1-5,TRBV10-1,once,NA
CASSPGQGADQPQHF,TGTGCCAGCAGCCCCGGGCAGGGGGCTGATCAGCCCCAGCATTTT,TRBJ1-5,TRBV7-9,NA,TRBD1